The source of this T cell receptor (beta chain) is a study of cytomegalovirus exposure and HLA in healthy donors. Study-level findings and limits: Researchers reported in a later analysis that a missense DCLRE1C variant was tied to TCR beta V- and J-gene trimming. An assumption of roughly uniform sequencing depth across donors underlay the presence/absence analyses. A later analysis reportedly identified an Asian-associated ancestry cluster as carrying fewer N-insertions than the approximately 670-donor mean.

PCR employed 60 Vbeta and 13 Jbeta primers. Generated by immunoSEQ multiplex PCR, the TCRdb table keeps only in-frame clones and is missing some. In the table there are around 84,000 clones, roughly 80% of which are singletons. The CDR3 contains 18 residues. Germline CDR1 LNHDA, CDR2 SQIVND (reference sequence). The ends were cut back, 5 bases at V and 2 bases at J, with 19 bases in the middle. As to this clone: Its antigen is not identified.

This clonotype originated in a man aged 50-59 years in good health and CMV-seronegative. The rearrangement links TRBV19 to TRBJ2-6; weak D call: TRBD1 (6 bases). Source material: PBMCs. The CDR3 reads CASSSHRVGAPGANVLTF. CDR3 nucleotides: TGTGCCAGTAGTTCGCACAGGGTAGGGGCGCCTGGGGCCAACGTCCTGACTTTC. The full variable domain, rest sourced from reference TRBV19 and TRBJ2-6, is DGGITQSPKYLFRKEGQNVTLSCEQNLNHDAMYWYRQDPGQGLRLIYYSQIVNDFQKGDIAEGYSVSREKKESFPLTVTSAQKNPTAFYLCASSSHRVGAPGANVLTFGAGSRLTVL.